Presented here are 21 T cell receptor beta chains from one specimen sequenced in a study of T cell responses to AZD1222 COVID-19 vaccine. Measured with immunoSEQ multiplex PCR; TCRdb has only the in-frame clones, and not every one. The repertoire has tens of thousands of clones, over 75% of them found once; the top ten carry around an eighth. The sequencing here drew on peripheral blood, taken 28 days after the second AZD1222 dose. The receptors here all came from an adult who received the AZD1222 COVID-19 vaccine.

In its sample, this clone was seen once. The gene calls are TRBV7-9 and TRBJ1-2; D unresolved. The CDR3 loop spans 11 amino acids. The ends were cut back, 2 bases at V and 3 bases at J, with 1 base in the middle. The germline gives CDR1 SEHNR, CDR2 FQNEAQ (reference sequence). CDR3 loop: CASSLYYGYTF. The CDR3 coding sequence is TGTGCCAGCAGCTTATACTATGGCTACACCTTC.

This sequence joins TRBV5-1 and TRBJ2-7; 8 positions match TRBD1. The V gene end was trimmed by 4 bases and the J gene end by 5 bases; junction bases not matched to a gene: 14. The CDR3 covers 16 residues. Germline V CDR1 and CDR2: SGHRS, YFSETQ. The CDR3 nucleotides read TGCGCCAGCAGCACCCGGACAGGGAGAGGGCTTGACGAGCAGTACTTC. It specifies CASSTRTGRGLDEQYF.

This clone has only one observation. V is TRBV6-1 and J is TRBJ1-6; 7 bases map to TRBD1. This CDR3 comprises 15 residues. V shed 1 base, J shed 9 bases, and the junction held 6 bases outside the gene matches. The germline V gene has CDR1 MNHNS and CDR2 SASEGT. The DNA of the CDR3 is TGTGCCAGCAGTGAAGGGGAGGCAGGGGGTTCACCCCTCCACTTT. Translating gives CASSEGEAGGSPLHF.

The J gene is TRBJ2-1, the V gene TRBV6-5; TRBD2 matches 10 bases. V lost 7 bases, J lost 7 bases, and 7 bases stayed unmatched. Per the germline V gene, CDR1 is MNHEY and CDR2 is SVGAGI. The CDR3 spans 14 residues. CDR3 protein: CASTSSGRSNEQFF. The CDR3, as DNA: TGTGCCAGCACCTCTAGCGGGAGATCGAATGAGCAGTTCTTC.

The rearrangement uses TRBV5-1 and TRBJ2-1; perhaps TRBD2 as D (6 bases). Trimming stripped 3 bases from V and 2 bases from J, with 15 bases between. Germline CDR1 reads SGHRS; CDR2 reads YFSETQ. The CDR3 has 16 amino acids. The CDR3 is CASSSEGRTTYNEQFF. The CDR3 DNA reads as TGCGCCAGCAGCTCGGAGGGAAGGACTACCTACAATGAGCAGTTCTTC.

V usage is TRBV5-4 and J usage is TRBJ2-7; 7 bases fit TRBD2. The germline V gene has CDR1 SGHNT and CDR2 YYREEE (reference sequence). V shed 5 bases, J shed 7 bases, and the junction held 15 bases outside the gene matches. The CDR3 is made up of 15 amino acids. The CDR3 region has the DNA TGTGCCAGCAGTTTTCCCGGCCGGCTCGGGGGGGAGCAGTACTTC. Amino acids: CASSFPGRLGGEQYF.

V usage is TRBV4-1 and J usage is TRBJ2-5, with 8 bases identical to TRBD1. Germline CDR1 reads MGHRA; CDR2 reads YSYEKL. The CDR3 sequence is 14 residues long. The junction had 3 bases not matched to a gene; V was cut back by 2 bases and J by 4 bases. The CDR3: CASSQQGARETQYF. As DNA, the CDR3 is TGCGCCAGCAGCCAACAGGGGGCGCGAGAGACCCAGTACTTC.

This clone was found a few times. Since the CDR3 does not end with the conserved phenylalanine or tryptophan, this likely comes from a read error. It is unclear where the CDR3 begins or ends on the DNA, so no DNA is shown, and the CDR3 is as TCRdb lists it. The chain employs TRBV5-5 and TRBJ1-1; TRBD1, as called in the table, went unchecked against the DNA. Per germline, CDR1 SGHKS and CDR2 YYEKEE (reference sequence). Ends included, the CDR3 has 13 residues. CDR3 residues: CASSLIPRDRSDI.

The J gene is TRBJ2-7, the V gene TRBV7-2; possible D gene TRBD1, 5 bases. In germline, CDR1 is SGHTA, CDR2 FQGNSA. Deletions cut 5 bases from V and 2 bases from J, with 16 bases between. The CDR3 sequence is 15 residues long. CDR3 in amino acids: CASSLGSGIAYEQYF. CDR3 sequence (DNA): TGTGCCAGCAGCCTTGGGTCAGGGATCGCCTACGAGCAGTACTTC. The full variable domain, with the rest looked up from reference TRBV7-2 and TRBJ2-7, is GAGVSQSPSNKVTEKGKDVELRCDPISGHTALYWYRQSLGQGLEFLIYFQGNSAPDKSGLPSDRFSAERTGGSVSTLTIQRTQQEDSAVYLCASSLGSGIAYEQYFGPGTRLTVT.

This chain's CDR3 is CASSDRAGETTDTQYF. CDR3 bases: TGTGCCAGCAGTGACCGAGCGGGGGAGACCACAGATACGCAGTATTTT. The V call is TRBV6-4, the J call TRBJ2-3; 8 nucleotides line up with TRBD2. The J segment lost 2 bases and the V segment lost 2 bases, leaving 6 bases of the junction unmatched. The CDR3 contains 16 residues. Germline lookup yields CDR1 MRHNA and CDR2 SNTAGT.

This chain joins TRBV3-1 (or the pseudogene TRBV3-2) and TRBJ2-7, with a weak D call TRBD2 (6 bases). Per the germline V gene, CDR1 is LGHDT and CDR2 is YNNKEL (reference sequence). Trimming stripped 0 bases from V and 4 bases from J, with 13 bases between. There are 15 residues in the CDR3. In DNA form, the CDR3 reads TGTGCCAGCAGCCAAGACCCCCTGGGGGGTTACGAGCAGTACTTC. Translating it yields CASSQDPLGGYEQYF.

This chain connects TRBV5-1 to TRBJ2-3; D is unresolved. Germline V gives CDR1 SGHRS, CDR2 YFSETQ. The CDR3 is 13 residues long. Trimming stripped 4 bases from V and 2 bases from J, with 8 bases between. Written as DNA, the CDR3 is TGCGCCAGCAGCGCAGGATTCACAGATACGCAGTATTTT. Amino acid sequence: CASSAGFTDTQYF.

This chain links TRBV27 with TRBJ1-1, with 10 bases identical to TRBD1. V shed 5 bases, J shed 1 base, and the junction held 1 base outside the gene matches. The CDR3 spans 14 residues. The germline V gene has CDR1 MNHEY and CDR2 SMNVEV (reference sequence). Here the CDR3 reads CASSRTGGNTEAFF. The DNA of the CDR3 is TGTGCCAGCAGTAGGACAGGGGGGAACACTGAAGCTTTCTTT.

Concerning this clone itself: At one end, the junction sequence differs from germline, possibly due to a read error. J is TRBJ2-2 and V is TRBV12-3 or TRBV12-4; the match to TRBD2 covers 10 bases. The CDR3 is made up of 13 amino acids. The CDR3 sequence is CASSLAGVGELFF. As DNA, the CDR3 is TGTGCCAGCAGTCTAGCGGGAGTAGGGGAGCTGTTTTTT.

The rearrangement links TRBV11-3 to TRBJ1-3; no firm D call. Germline loops: CDR1 SGHNT, CDR2 YENEEA. The CDR3 is 13 residues long. The V end was cut by 2 bases, the J end by 2 bases, with 4 bases between. CDR3 sequence: CASSLRPGNTIYF. DNA for the CDR3: TGTGCCAGCAGCTTAAGGCCTGGAAACACCATATATTTT.

The chain recombines TRBV7-9 with TRBJ2-2; D remains ambiguous. Trimming removed 5 bases from V and 6 bases from J, with 7 bases in between. Germline V gives CDR1 SEHNR, CDR2 FQNEAQ (reference sequence). There are 12 residues in the CDR3. Here the CDR3 DNA reads TGTGCCAGCAGCAGGGTCCCCGGGGAGCTGTTTTTT. As protein: CASSRVPGELFF. The full variable domain, rest sourced from reference TRBV7-9 and TRBJ2-2, is DTGVSQNPRHKITKRGQNVTFRCDPISEHNRLYWYRQTLGQGPEFLTYFQNEAQLEKSRLLSDRFSAERPKGSFSTLEIQRTEQGDSAMYLCASSRVPGELFFGEGSRLTVL.

This chain joins TRBV7-2 and TRBJ2-5; D may match TRBD1 or TRBD2 (5 bases each). The CDR3 loop spans 13 amino acids. CDR1 SGHTA and CDR2 FQGNSA come from the germline V gene. V lost 3 bases and J 5 bases, leaving 10 bases between the germline ends. The CDR3 coding sequence is TGTGCCAGCAGCTTGGGGACGGGGGAGACCCAGTACTTC. Amino acids: CASSLGTGETQYF.

V and J are TRBV6-5 and TRBJ1-4; 11 bases agree with TRBD1. The CDR3 loop spans 15 amino acids. Germline lookup yields CDR1 MNHEY and CDR2 SVGAGI. The trim removed 6 bases at V and 6 bases at J, leaving 6 bases unmatched. The CDR3 here is CASRDPGQGDEKLFF. In nucleotides, the CDR3 is TGTGCCAGCAGAGACCCGGGACAGGGGGATGAAAAACTGTTTTTT.

The genes are TRBV6-2 or TRBV6-3 and TRBJ2-5; possible D gene TRBD2, 6 bases. Germline loops: CDR1 MNHEY, CDR2 SVGEGT. The V end was cut by 3 bases, the J end by 4 bases, with 9 bases between. The CDR3 runs to 13 residues. The CDR3 is CASSYLGGETQYF. CDR3 coding DNA: TGTGCCAGCAGTTATCTGGGGGGAGAGACCCAGTACTTC.

This chain uses TRBV9 with TRBJ2-7; TRBD2 agrees at 7 bases. Germline trimming cut 1 base from V and 1 base from J; bases unmatched to any gene: 2. The CDR3 is 14 residues long. Germline CDR1 is SGDLS and CDR2 is YYNGEE. In DNA form, the CDR3 reads TGTGCCAGCAGCGTACTAGCGGAGTCCTACGAGCAGTACTTC. This encodes CASSVLAESYEQYF.

The chain joins TRBV19 to TRBJ1-1; possible D gene TRBD1, 5 bases. Germline loops: CDR1 LNHDA, CDR2 SQIVND (reference sequence). V lost 9 bases and J lost 3, with 14 bases in between. The CDR3 is 13 residues long. The CDR3 region has the DNA TGTGCCAGCTGGACGGAAGGGGACACTGAAGCTTTCTTT. Protein product: CASWTEGDTEAFF.